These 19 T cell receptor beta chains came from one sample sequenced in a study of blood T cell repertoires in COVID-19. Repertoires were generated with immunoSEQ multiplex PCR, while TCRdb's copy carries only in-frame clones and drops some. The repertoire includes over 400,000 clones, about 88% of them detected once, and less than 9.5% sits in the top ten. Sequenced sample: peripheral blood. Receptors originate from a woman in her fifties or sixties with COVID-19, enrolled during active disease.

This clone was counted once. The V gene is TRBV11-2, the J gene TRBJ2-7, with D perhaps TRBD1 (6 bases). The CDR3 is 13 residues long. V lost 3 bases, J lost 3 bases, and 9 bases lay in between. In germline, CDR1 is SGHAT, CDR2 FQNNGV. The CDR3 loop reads CASSFSRGYEQYF. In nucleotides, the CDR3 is TGTGCCAGCAGCTTCTCCAGGGGCTACGAGCAGTACTTC.

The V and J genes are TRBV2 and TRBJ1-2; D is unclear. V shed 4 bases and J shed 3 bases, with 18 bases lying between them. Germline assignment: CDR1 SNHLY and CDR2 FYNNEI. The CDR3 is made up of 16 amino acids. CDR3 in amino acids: CASSVSTGRADYGYTF. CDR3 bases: TGTGCCAGCAGTGTGTCCACTGGGAGAGCGGACTATGGCTACACCTTC.

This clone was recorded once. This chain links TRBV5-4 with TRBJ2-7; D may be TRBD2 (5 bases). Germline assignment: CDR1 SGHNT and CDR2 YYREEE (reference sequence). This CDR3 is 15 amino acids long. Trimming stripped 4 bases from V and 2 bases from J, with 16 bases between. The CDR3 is CASSPGLTTTYEQYF. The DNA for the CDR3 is TGTGCCAGCAGCCCCGGACTTACTACAACCTACGAGCAGTACTTC.

The CDR3 here is CASSTPDRGTDTQYF. In DNA form, the CDR3 reads TGTGCCAGTAGTACTCCGGACAGGGGCACAGATACGCAGTATTTT. The J gene is TRBJ2-3, the V gene TRBV19; 8 bases are shared with TRBD1. V was pared by 4 bases and J by 1 base, with 4 bases of the junction left unmatched. From germline, CDR1 is LNHDA and CDR2 SQIVND (reference sequence). The CDR3 runs 15 residues.

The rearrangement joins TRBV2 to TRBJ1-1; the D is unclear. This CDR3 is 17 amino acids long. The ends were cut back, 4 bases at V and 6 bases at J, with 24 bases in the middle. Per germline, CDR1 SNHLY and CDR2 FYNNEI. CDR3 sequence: CASSGMSGGPKVAEAFF. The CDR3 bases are TGTGCCAGCAGTGGGATGAGCGGAGGCCCAAAAGTAGCTGAAGCTTTCTTT.

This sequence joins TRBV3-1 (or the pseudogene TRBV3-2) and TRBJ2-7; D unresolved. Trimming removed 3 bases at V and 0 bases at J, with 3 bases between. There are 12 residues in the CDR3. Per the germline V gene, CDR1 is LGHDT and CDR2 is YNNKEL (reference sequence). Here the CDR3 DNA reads TGTGCCAGCAGCCATTACTCCTACGAGCAGTACTTC. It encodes CASSHYSYEQYF.

The CDR3 bases are TGTGCCATCAGCCCCGGACTAGCGAATGAGCAGTTCTTC. This gives the protein CAISPGLANEQFF. The chain has TRBV10-3 and TRBJ2-1; 9 bases are shared with TRBD2. V shed 6 bases and J 7 bases; nucleotides not matched to a gene: 4. CDR1 is ENHRY, CDR2 SYGVKD, per germline. The CDR3 contains 13 residues.

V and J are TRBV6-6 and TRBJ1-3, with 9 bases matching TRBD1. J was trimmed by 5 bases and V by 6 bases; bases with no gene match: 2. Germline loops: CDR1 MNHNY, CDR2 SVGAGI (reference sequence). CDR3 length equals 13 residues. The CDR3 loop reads CASSHRGRNTIYF. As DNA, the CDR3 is TGTGCCAGCAGCCACAGGGGGCGAAACACCATATATTTT.

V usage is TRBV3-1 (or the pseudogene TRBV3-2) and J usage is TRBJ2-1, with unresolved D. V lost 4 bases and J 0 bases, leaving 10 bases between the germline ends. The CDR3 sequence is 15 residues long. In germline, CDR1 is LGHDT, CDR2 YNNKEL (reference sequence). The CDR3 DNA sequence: TGTGCCAGCAGCCCCTTTCGAGGCTCCTACAATGAGCAGTTCTTC. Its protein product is CASSPFRGSYNEQFF.

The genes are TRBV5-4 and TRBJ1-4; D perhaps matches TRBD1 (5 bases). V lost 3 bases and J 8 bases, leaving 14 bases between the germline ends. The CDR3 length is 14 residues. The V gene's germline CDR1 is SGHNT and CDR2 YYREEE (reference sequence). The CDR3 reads CASSWMGGEEKLFF. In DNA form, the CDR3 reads TGTGCCAGCAGCTGGATGGGGGGGGAGGAAAAACTGTTTTTT.

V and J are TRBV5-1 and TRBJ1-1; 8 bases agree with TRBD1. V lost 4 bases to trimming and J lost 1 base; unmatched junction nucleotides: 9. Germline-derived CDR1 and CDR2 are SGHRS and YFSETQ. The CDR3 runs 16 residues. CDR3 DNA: TGCGCCAGCAGCCTGGGGACAGGTATGGGGAACACTGAAGCTTTCTTT. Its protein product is CASSLGTGMGNTEAFF.

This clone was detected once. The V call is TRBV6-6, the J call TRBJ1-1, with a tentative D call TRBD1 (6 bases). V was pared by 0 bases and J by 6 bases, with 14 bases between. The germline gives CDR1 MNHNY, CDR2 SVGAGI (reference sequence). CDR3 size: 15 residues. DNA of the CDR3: TGTGCCAGCAGTTACTCGAGCTGGGGGGGCCCTGAAGCTTTCTTT. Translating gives CASSYSSWGGPEAFF.

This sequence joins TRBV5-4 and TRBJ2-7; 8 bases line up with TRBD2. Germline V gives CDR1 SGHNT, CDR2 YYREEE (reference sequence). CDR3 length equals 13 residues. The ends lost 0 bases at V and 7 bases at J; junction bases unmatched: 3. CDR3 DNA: TGTGCCAGCAGCTTGGATCGCGGGAGGGAGCAGTACTTC. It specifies CASSLDRGREQYF.

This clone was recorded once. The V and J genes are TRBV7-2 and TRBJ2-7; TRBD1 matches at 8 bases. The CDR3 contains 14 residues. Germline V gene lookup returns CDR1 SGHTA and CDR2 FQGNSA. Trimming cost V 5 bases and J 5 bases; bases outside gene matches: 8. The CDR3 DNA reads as TGTGCCAGCAGCGCCCGACAGGGGAGGAACGAGCAGTACTTC. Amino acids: CASSARQGRNEQYF.

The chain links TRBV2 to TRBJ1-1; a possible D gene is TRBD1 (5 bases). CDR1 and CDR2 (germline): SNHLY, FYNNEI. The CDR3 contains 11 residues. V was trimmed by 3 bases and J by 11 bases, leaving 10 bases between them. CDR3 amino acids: CASSDGGNAFF. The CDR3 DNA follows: TGTGCCAGCAGTGATGGGGGGAATGCTTTCTTT. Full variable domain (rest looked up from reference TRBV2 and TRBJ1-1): EPEVTQTPSHQVTQMGQEVILRCVPISNHLYFYWYRQILGQKVEFLVSFYNNEISEKSEIFDDQFSVERPDGSNFTLKIRSTKLEDSAMYFCASSDGGNAFFGQGTRLTVV.

CDR3 DNA sequence: TGTGCCAGCAGCCAGGCCCATACGATTGAAGCTTTCTTT. Translating gives CASSQAHTIEAFF. J is TRBJ1-1 and V is TRBV3-1 (or the pseudogene TRBV3-2); the D is unclear. Germline CDR1 LGHDT, CDR2 YNNKEL (reference sequence). V lost 3 bases, J lost 7 bases, and 12 bases lay in between. The CDR3 has 13 amino acids.

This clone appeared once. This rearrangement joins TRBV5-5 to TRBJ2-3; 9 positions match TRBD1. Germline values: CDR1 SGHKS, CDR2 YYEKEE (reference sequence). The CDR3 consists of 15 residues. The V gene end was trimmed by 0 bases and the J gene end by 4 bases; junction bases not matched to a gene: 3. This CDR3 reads CASSLVGQGADTQYF. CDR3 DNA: TGTGCCAGCAGCTTGGTGGGACAGGGTGCAGATACGCAGTATTTT. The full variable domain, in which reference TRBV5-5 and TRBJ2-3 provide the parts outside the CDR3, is DAGVTQSPTHLIKTRGQQVTLRCSPISGHKSVSWYQQVLGQGPQFIFQYYEKEERGRGNFPDRFSARQFPNYSSELNVNALLLGDSALYLCASSLVGQGADTQYFGPGTRLTVL.

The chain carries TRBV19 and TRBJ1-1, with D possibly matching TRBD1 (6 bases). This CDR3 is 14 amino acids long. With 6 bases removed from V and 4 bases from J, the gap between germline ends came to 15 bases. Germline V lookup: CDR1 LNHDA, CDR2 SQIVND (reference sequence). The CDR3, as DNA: TGTGCCAGTAGACGCGCAGGGGAGGGCACTGAAGCTTTCTTT. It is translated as CASRRAGEGTEAFF.

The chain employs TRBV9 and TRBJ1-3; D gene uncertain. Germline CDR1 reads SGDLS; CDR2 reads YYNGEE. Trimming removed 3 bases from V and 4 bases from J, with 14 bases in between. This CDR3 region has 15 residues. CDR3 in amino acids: CASSARPTTGNTIYF. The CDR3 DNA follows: TGTGCCAGCAGCGCCCGACCGACTACGGGAAACACCATATATTTT.